The 18 T cell receptor beta chains given below trace back to one sample, sequenced in a study of neoadjuvant nivolumab and ipilimumab in lung cancer. Profiled with immunoSEQ multiplex PCR; TCRdb holds only in-frame clones, not every one. The sample has under 50,000 clones; about 89% are singletons. Sequenced here: blood, sampled before neoadjuvant nivolumab, alone or with ipilimumab. These receptors were collected from an adult with non-small cell lung cancer. Some clones in this sample may be carry-over from other donors' samples.

The gene calls are TRBV5-8 and TRBJ1-1; D gene unclear. The V and J ends lost 4 bases and 1 base respectively, with 14 bases between them. The CDR3 sequence is 15 residues long. Germline V gene sequence: CDR1 SGHTS, CDR2 YDEGEE. The CDR3 DNA reads TGTGCCAGCAGCGTTATACAGAGAGCGAACACTGAAGCTTTCTTT. Residues: CASSVIQRANTEAFF.

The chain is built from TRBV5-5 and TRBJ2-1; 8 bases are shared with TRBD1. CDR1 is SGHKS, CDR2 YYEKEE, per germline (reference sequence). With V trimmed by 4 bases and J by 6 bases, 3 bases remained unmatched. The CDR3 runs 13 residues. CDR3 sequence: CASSVTGVNEQFF. As DNA, the CDR3 is TGTGCCAGCAGCGTGACAGGGGTCAATGAGCAGTTCTTC.

The chain couples TRBV19 to TRBJ1-2; 9 bases are a match to TRBD1. The CDR3 is 15 residues long. The ends lost 7 bases at V and 2 bases at J; junction bases unmatched: 8. Per the germline V gene, CDR1 is LNHDA and CDR2 is SQIVND (reference sequence). The CDR3 sequence is CASTPTGGLNYGYTF. CDR3 in DNA: TGTGCCAGTACCCCGACAGGGGGTTTAAACTATGGCTACACCTTC.

The V and J genes are TRBV18 and TRBJ2-1, with 7 bases that match TRBD1. The CDR3 has 15 amino acids. Trimming at V came to 4 bases and at J to 4 bases, leaving 7 bases not matched to a gene. Per the germline V gene, CDR1 is KGHSH and CDR2 is LQKENI. The CDR3 spells CASSLSRDRYNEQFF. The CDR3 DNA reads as TGTGCCAGCTCACTGTCCCGGGACAGATACAATGAGCAGTTCTTC.

This clone was observed a handful of times. The V and J genes are TRBV19 and TRBJ2-7, with D hard to call. Deletions cut 5 bases from V and 4 bases from J, with 18 bases between. This CDR3 is 15 amino acids long. CDR1 is LNHDA and CDR2 is SQIVND in the germline V gene (reference sequence). For the CDR3, the DNA is TGTGCCAGTAGTCCGAAGCGCCCAGGAGCATACGAGCAGTACTTC. Its translation: CASSPKRPGAYEQYF.

This sequence joins TRBV14 and TRBJ2-5; D is uncertain. CDR1 SGHDN and CDR2 FVKESK come from the germline V gene. With 2 bases removed from V and 4 bases from J, the gap between germline ends came to 8 bases. This CDR3 spans 13 amino acids. CDR3 amino acids: CASSQIVVETQYF. DNA of the CDR3: TGTGCCAGCAGCCAAATCGTTGTAGAGACCCAGTACTTC.

V usage is TRBV5-1 and J usage is TRBJ2-3, with TRBD1 identical over 7 bases. The CDR3 loop spans 16 amino acids. Germline loops: CDR1 SGHRS, CDR2 YFSETQ. Unmatched junction bases numbered 9, after V lost 5 bases and J lost 0 bases. The CDR3 sequence: CASSRDSSISTDTQYF. The CDR3 nucleotides are TGCGCCAGCAGTCGGGACAGTTCAATTAGCACAGATACGCAGTATTTT. Together with reference TRBV5-1 and TRBJ2-3, the CDR3 gives the full variable domain: KAGVTQTPRYLIKTRGQQVTLSCSPISGHRSVSWYQQTPGQGLQFLFEYFSETQRNKGNFPGRFSGRQFSNSRSEMNVSTLELGDSALYLCASSRDSSISTDTQYFGPGTRLTVL.

The V gene is TRBV7-6, the J gene TRBJ2-7, with 10 bases fitting TRBD1. Trimming cost V 5 bases and J 5 bases; bases outside gene matches: 12. This CDR3 has 16 amino acids. Germline values: CDR1 SGHVS, CDR2 FNYEAQ. CDR3 loop: CASSRTPGTGVHEQYF. Here the CDR3 DNA reads TGTGCCAGCAGCCGTACCCCCGGGACAGGGGTCCACGAGCAGTACTTC.

The J gene is TRBJ2-3, the V gene TRBV5-1; D is uncertain. This CDR3 spans 15 amino acids. In germline, CDR1 is SGHRS, CDR2 YFSETQ. V was clipped by 0 bases and J by 0 bases, with 8 bases between them. CDR3 sequence: CASSLGLGSTDTQYF. In nucleotides, the CDR3 is TGCGCCAGCAGCTTGGGGCTAGGAAGCACAGATACGCAGTATTTT.

J is TRBJ2-7 and V is TRBV5-4; D remains ambiguous. The CDR3 totals 13 residues. The V end lost 0 bases, the J end lost 4 bases, and 8 bases lay between the germline ends. The germline CDR1 and CDR2 sequences are SGHNT and YYREEE (reference sequence). CDR3 region: CASSLADGYEQYF. CDR3 nucleotides: TGTGCCAGCAGCTTGGCCGACGGTTACGAGCAGTACTTC.

The DNA of the CDR3 is TGTGCCAGCAGTACGCGTCAGGGGTCTACAGATACGCAGTATTTT. As protein: CASSTRQGSTDTQYF. V and J are TRBV27 and TRBJ2-3; possible D gene TRBD1, 6 bases. This CDR3 is 15 amino acids long. From germline, CDR1 is MNHEY and CDR2 SMNVEV (reference sequence). Trimming removed 5 bases at V and 3 bases at J, with 15 bases between.

This rearrangement joins TRBV5-4 to TRBJ1-1; no clear D. Germline assignment: CDR1 SGHNT and CDR2 YYREEE (reference sequence). This CDR3 spans 12 amino acids. V lost 1 base and J 4 bases, leaving 5 bases between the germline ends. The CDR3 DNA is TGTGCCAGCAGCTTGCGGAGCACTGAAGCTTTCTTT. As protein: CASSLRSTEAFF.

CDR3 coding DNA: TGTGCCAGCAGGGACAGGGGCAACGAGCAGTACTTC. It yields the protein CASRDRGNEQYF. The rearrangement links TRBV6-1 to TRBJ2-7; 9 bases agree with TRBD1. This CDR3 is 12 amino acids long. J lost 5 bases, V lost 6 bases, and 2 bases had no gene match. Germline V lookup: CDR1 MNHNS, CDR2 SASEGT.

The chain joins TRBV7-6 to TRBJ1-1; D remains unclear. In germline, CDR1 is SGHVS, CDR2 FNYEAQ. The CDR3 covers 15 residues. V lost 4 bases, J lost 3 bases, and 15 bases lay in between. The CDR3 sequence: CASSSYSDKDTEAFF. CDR3 DNA: TGTGCCAGCAGCTCCTACTCAGACAAGGACACTGAAGCTTTCTTT. Looking up the rest from reference TRBV7-6 and TRBJ1-1 gives the full variable domain: GAGVSQSPRYKVTKRGQDVALRCDPISGHVSLYWYRQALGQGPEFLTYFNYEAQQDKSGLPNDRFSAERPEGSISTLTIQRTEQRDSAMYRCASSSYSDKDTEAFFGQGTRLTVV.

The chain uses TRBV5-1 and TRBJ2-5; 8 bases are a match to TRBD1. V shed 0 bases and J 5 bases; nucleotides not matched to a gene: 6. This CDR3 has 15 residues. The germline V gene has CDR1 SGHRS and CDR2 YFSETQ. The CDR3 DNA is TGCGCCAGCAGCTTGGCCGGGACAGGAGAGGAGACCCAGTACTTC. The encoded protein is CASSLAGTGEETQYF.

The chain uses TRBV13 and TRBJ2-7; 11 bases fit TRBD2. CDR3 size: 17 residues. V dropped 5 bases and J dropped 3; count of bases not matched to a gene: 12. Germline CDR1 PRHDT, CDR2 FYEKMQ (reference sequence). The CDR3 DNA reads TGTGCCAGCAGCCCACTCGCGGCTAGCGGGAGGTACTACGAGCAGTACTTC. This sequence encodes CASSPLAASGRYYEQYF.

The chain joins TRBV5-1 to TRBJ2-5, with D perhaps assigned TRBD1 or TRBD2 (5 bases each). CDR3 length: 14 amino acids. Trimming took 3 bases from V and 1 from J, leaving 10 bases between them. Germline V gene data show CDR1 as SGHRS and CDR2 as YFSETQ. The CDR3 reads CASSWGRPQETQYF. CDR3 DNA: TGCGCCAGCAGCTGGGGACGGCCCCAAGAGACCCAGTACTTC.

This clone appeared a few times. This rearrangement joins TRBV10-2 to TRBJ2-7, with 8 bases fitting TRBD1. The CDR3 runs to 14 residues. V lost 3 bases and J lost 3; bases outside the gene matches: 4. Per the germline V gene, CDR1 is WSHSY and CDR2 is SAAADI. This CDR3 is CASSEQGQDYEQYF. CDR3 in DNA: TGCGCCAGCAGTGAACAGGGACAGGACTACGAGCAGTACTTC.